The rows below give T cell receptor beta chains drawn from one sample of a study of blood T cell repertoires in COVID-19. The protocol was immunoSEQ multiplex PCR, while the TCRdb copy is restricted to in-frame clones and leaves out a portion. The table has around 290,000 clones, roughly 90% seen once. Sequenced material: peripheral blood. Receptors were obtained from a woman aged 25 to 45 with COVID-19, enrolled during active disease. Each CDR3 is given with its conserved first and last residue. D genes are given only for firm matches. The listing skips clone size in some rows; elsewhere it reads once, few, many or a size class.

V gene	J gene	D gene	clone size	CDR3 DNA	CDR3 protein
TRBV7-9	TRBJ2-7	.	.	TGTGCCAGCAGCCCCTCCCCCTCGCAGGTTGGTAAGCAGTACTTC	CASSPSPSQVGKQYF
TRBV15	TRBJ1-4	.	.	TGTGCCACCAGCAGAGATTTTGTAGGGGTGTCCGATGAAAAACTGTTTTTT	CATSRDFVGVSDEKLFF
TRBV29-1	TRBJ2-7	TRBD2	.	TGCAGCGTTGAAGGGAGAGGGGTTAGGGGTAGCGGGAGTACCCACGAGCAGTACTTC	CSVEGRGVRGSGSTHEQYF
TRBV28	TRBJ2-2	.	.	TGTGCCAGCAGGCTTCCGGGATCCACCGGGGAGCTGTTTTTT	CASRLPGSTGELFF
TRBV25-1	TRBJ2-3	TRBD2	.	TGTGCCAGCAGCATACTAGCGGGAGTGACAGATACGCAGTATTTT	CASSILAGVTDTQYF
TRBV10-2	TRBJ2-1	.	.	TGCGCTAGCCGTAGCTCCTACAATGAGCAGTTCTTC	CASRSSYNEQFF
TRBV27	TRBJ2-5	.	.	TGTGCCAGCAGTGGCAGGGGTAGTTCGGAGACCCAGTACTTC	CASSGRGSSETQYF
TRBV9	TRBJ2-2	.	.	TGTGCCAGCAGCGTAGGATCTCGCGGGGGCGGATTCATTATCGCCGGGGAGCTGTTTTTT	CASSVGSRGGGFIIAGELFF
TRBV5-4	TRBJ2-2	.	.	TGTGCCAGCAGCCGCGAGGCCGGTTCCGGGGAGCTGTTTTTT	CASSREAGSGELFF
TRBV5-6	TRBJ1-1	.	.	TGTGCCAGCAGCTTTGAGGGAATTGAAGAAGCTTTCTTT	CASSFEGIEEAFF
TRBV28	TRBJ1-1	.	.	TGTGCCAGCAATCAGTGGGCAGGATCGAACACTGAAGCTTTCTTT	CASNQWAGSNTEAFF
TRBV6-4	TRBJ2-1	TRBD2	.	TGTGCCAGCAAGTCACTAGCGGGAGCCTACAATGAGCAGTTCTTC	CASKSLAGAYNEQFF
TRBV9	TRBJ2-3	.	.	TGTGCCAGCAGCGTATTGACCGGGAGCACAGATACGCAGTATTTT	CASSVLTGSTDTQYF
TRBV7-3	TRBJ2-1	TRBD2	.	TGTGCCAGCAGCTTAAGCGGGAGGCCTATCAATGAGCAGTTCTTC	CASSLSGRPINEQFF
TRBV5-4	TRBJ1-1	TRBD1	.	TGTGCCAGCAGCCTGGAGGGGGCGTTGTCTGAAGCTTTCTTT	CASSLEGALSEAFF
TRBV9	TRBJ2-3	.	.	TGTGCCAGCAGCACGAAACGCGGGGACCTTGGGACAGATACGCAGTATTTT	CASSTKRGDLGTDTQYF
TRBV9	TRBJ2-1	TRBD2	.	TGTGCCAGCAGCGCCAAGACTAGCGGGAGGAGCAATGAGCAGTTCTTC	CASSAKTSGRSNEQFF
TRBV9	TRBJ2-7	.	.	TGTGCCAGCAGCGTAGCTACTTCGGAACAGACCTACGAGCAGTACTTC	CASSVATSEQTYEQYF
TRBV19	TRBJ1-5	TRBD1	.	TGTGCCAGTAGTACCCCACCCGGGACAGGGAGCAATCAGCCCCAGCATTTT	CASSTPPGTGSNQPQHF
TRBV4-1	TRBJ2-1	TRBD1	.	TGCGCCAGCAGCCAAGTCAGGGGGCTGGATGAGCAGTTCTTC	CASSQVRGLDEQFF
TRBV24-1	TRBJ2-1	TRBD1	.	TGTGCCACCGGGACAGGGGGCAGAGATGAGCAGTTCTTC	CATGTGGRDEQFF
TRBV28	TRBJ1-1	TRBD1	.	TGTGCCAGCAGTTCCCCACAGGGGGGCAACACTGAAGCTTTCTTT	CASSSPQGGNTEAFF
TRBV29-1	TRBJ1-2	.	once	TGCAGCGTTGAAAGGTCGTTGGACGGCCGGGGCTATGGCTACACCTTC	CSVERSLDGRGYGYTF
TRBV28	TRBJ2-1	TRBD2	.	TGTGCCAGCAGTCTCCCTCCCGGACTAGCGGGAGGGAATAATGAGCAGTTCTTC	CASSLPPGLAGGNNEQFF
TRBV7-9	TRBJ2-7	TRBD1	once	TGTGCCAGCAGCTCCTCTTCCGGGACAGCAAACTACGAGCAGTACTTC	CASSSSSGTANYEQYF
TRBV28	TRBJ1-2	TRBD1	.	TGTGCCAGCAGACTCCCTACAGGGGGTAACGCCTTC	CASRLPTGGNAF
TRBV19	TRBJ1-5	.	once	TGTGCCAGTAGTGGACCTAGGGAGTGGGGCAATCAGCCCCAGCATTTT	CASSGPREWGNQPQHF
TRBV5-6	TRBJ2-7	.	.	TGTGCCAGCAGCTTCCTTGGGGCGTTATCCTACGAGCAGTACTTC	CASSFLGALSYEQYF
TRBV10-3	TRBJ1-1	.	.	TGTGCCATCGGAGCTGCCTTGAACACTGAAGCTTTCTTT	CAIGAALNTEAFF
TRBV29-1	TRBJ1-1	.	once	TGCAGCGTTTCCCAAATGACAGTAAACACTGAAGCTTTCTTT	CSVSQMTVNTEAFF
TRBV15	TRBJ2-1	TRBD2	few	TGTGCCACCGGAGAGCGGGGCAATGAGCAGTTCTTC	CATGERGNEQFF
TRBV5-4	TRBJ2-1	TRBD1	.	TGTGCCAGCAGCTTGGTGGGACAGGGATTCTCCTACAATGAGCAGTTCTTC	CASSLVGQGFSYNEQFF
TRBV5-1	TRBJ1-5	TRBD1	few	TGCGCCAGCAGCTTGGCCAGGGGGCATCAGCCCCAGCATTTT	CASSLARGHQPQHF
TRBV6-5	TRBJ1-1	.	.	TGTGCCAGCAGTCCTGCTACAGGGAGGGGGAGTGAAGCTTTCTTT	CASSPATGRGSEAFF
TRBV2	TRBJ2-3	.	.	TGTGCCAGCAGTGAACGAGATACGCAGTATTTT	CASSERDTQYF
TRBV18	TRBJ1-5	TRBD1	.	TGTGCCAGCTCACGTACAGGGGCCAATCAGCCCCAGCATTTT	CASSRTGANQPQHF
TRBV9	TRBJ2-1	TRBD2	.	TGTGCCAGCAGCGTAACTAGCGAACACTACAATGAGCAGTTCTTC	CASSVTSEHYNEQFF
TRBV5-1	TRBJ2-7	.	.	TGCGCCAGCAGCTTGGGGGCAGCTTACTCCTACGAGCAGTACTTC	CASSLGAAYSYEQYF
TRBV5-1	TRBJ2-1	TRBD1	.	TGCGCCAGCAGCTACGGGGGGACAGGGGCCTACAATGAGCAGTTCTTC	CASSYGGTGAYNEQFF
TRBV5-1	TRBJ1-4	TRBD1	.	TGCGCCAGCAGGGAGACAGGGACTAATGAAAAACTGTTTTTT	CASRETGTNEKLFF
TRBV2	TRBJ1-6	.	.	TGTGCCAGCAGGACAGACAGGAGCTCCTATAATTCACCCCTCCACTTT	CASRTDRSSYNSPLHF
TRBV27	TRBJ1-5	.	.	TGTGCCAGCAGTTTATTTCCCATGGCCTTAGGGGGCAATCAGCCCCAGCATTTT	CASSLFPMALGGNQPQHF
TRBV2	TRBJ1-2	.	.	TGTGCCAGCCAAGGACAGCCCTATGGCTACACCTTC	CASQGQPYGYTF
TRBV19	TRBJ1-1	.	.	TGTGCCAGTAGTATAGATTCAGTCGCGACAGGTTTTGCTTTCTTT	CASSIDSVATGFAFF
TRBV5-1	TRBJ1-5	.	.	TGCGCCAGCAGCTTAGACCCGCGGGGGACTCAGCCCCAGCATTTT	CASSLDPRGTQPQHF